Following are 5 T cell receptor beta chains from one sample sequenced in a study of blood T cell repertoires in COVID-19. This table comes from immunoSEQ multiplex PCR, and its TCRdb copy is limited to in-frame clones, with some not included. The sample contains about 410,000 clones, 80% to 95% of which appear only once. The sample was PBMCs or T cells enriched from blood (not recorded which). The origin of the receptors is a man younger than 35 who had recovered from COVID-19.

In nucleotides, the CDR3 is TGTGCCAGCAGCTTTCTAGCGGGAGAGGCAGATACGCAGTATTTT. This gives the protein CASSFLAGEADTQYF. The V call is TRBV11-1, the J call TRBJ2-3, with 10 bases fitting TRBD2. Trimming took 3 bases from V and 4 from J; bases not matched to a gene: 4. This CDR3 has 15 amino acids. Germline V CDR1 and CDR2: SGHAT, FQDESV (reference sequence).

Only a few counts were recorded for this clone. CDR3 amino acids: CASRWTSSGSNEQFF. Written as DNA, the CDR3 is TGCGCCAGCAGATGGACTAGCTCAGGATCTAATGAGCAGTTCTTC. The V and J genes are TRBV5-1 and TRBJ2-1; 8 nucleotides align to TRBD2. V lost 5 bases to trimming and J lost 7 bases; unmatched junction nucleotides: 11. CDR3 size: 15 residues. Germline V gives CDR1 SGHRS, CDR2 YFSETQ.

This chain connects TRBV9 to TRBJ1-1; 8 bases align to TRBD1. Trimming at V came to 0 bases and at J to 0 bases, leaving 1 base not matched to a gene. The germline V gene encodes CDR1 SGDLS and CDR2 YYNGEE. The CDR3 has 15 residues. CDR3: CASSVGDRMNTEAFF. DNA of the CDR3: TGTGCCAGCAGCGTAGGGGACAGGATGAACACTGAAGCTTTCTTT.

This clone was seen only a few times. The gene calls are TRBV28 and TRBJ1-5; D may be TRBD1 (5 bases). Trimming removed 4 bases at V and 1 base at J, with 11 bases between. The CDR3 is made up of 15 amino acids. In germline, CDR1 is MDHEN, CDR2 SYDVKM. CDR3 coding DNA: TGTGCCAGCAGTTCCAGGCCAGGGAGCAATCAGCCCCAGCATTTT. Amino acids: CASSSRPGSNQPQHF.

A single count supports this clone. Here the CDR3 DNA reads TGTGCCAGTAGTACGAACAGGGATCGTGGAAACACCATATATTTT. This codes for CASSTNRDRGNTIYF. The V call is TRBV19, the J call TRBJ1-3; maybe TRBD1 (6 bases). V lost 4 bases and J lost 3, with 13 bases in between. Germline V lookup: CDR1 LNHDA, CDR2 SQIVND (reference sequence). This CDR3 contains 15 residues.